What follows describes a single T cell receptor beta chain. The source of the sample is a study of blood T cell repertoires in COVID-19. Study details: Spain, Italy and the United States supplied samples that represented acute and convalescent COVID-19. Sources were T cells, B-cell-depleted T cells, or PBMCs; the material itself was cDNA or gDNA.

CDR1 SGHRS and CDR2 YFSETQ come from the germline V gene. Between the trimmed V and J ends, which lost 1 base and 5 bases, there was a span of 21 bases. This CDR3 region has 17 residues. In the original workflow: Cell counts per sample came from amplifying reference gene primers. Sequencing used immunoSEQ multiplex PCR; TCRdb keeps in-frame clones, though not all of them. V, J and clone size derive from that table, while D and trimming were established from the DNA sequence. This sample has 110,000 or so clones, with over 70% found just once. The receptor was derived from a man in his fifties or sixties with acute or convalescent COVID-19. Sequenced material: peripheral blood. J is TRBJ1-1 and V is TRBV5-1, with D unclear. The CDR3 DNA reads as TGCGCCAGCAGCTTGTTCGGCCAGGATTGGGCGAGAACTGAAGCTTTCTTT. Amino acid sequence: CASSLFGQDWARTEAFF.